This T cell receptor beta chain is drawn from a study of blood T cell repertoires in COVID-19. Study summary: In each case, the material was cDNA or gDNA derived from T cells, B-cell-depleted T cells, or PBMCs.

Authors' processing steps: Amplification with reference gene primers provided the estimates of nucleated cell counts. The data were produced by immunoSEQ multiplex PCR, yet TCRdb's version contains in-frame clones alone and is incomplete. V, J and clone size derive from that table, while D and trimming were established from the DNA sequence. The data show hundreds of thousands of clones, with 70% to 90% seen just once and approximately 0.7% held by the top ten. This clone was seen a single time. The sequencing input was peripheral blood. The clonotype comes from a man aged 35 to 55 with acute or convalescent COVID-19.

CDR3 sequence: CASSYEPNEKLFF. The CDR3 DNA reads as TGTGCCAGCAGTTACGAGCCAAATGAAAAACTGTTTTTT. The chain recombines TRBV6-5 with TRBJ1-4; D gene uncertain. V lost 2 bases and J 5 bases, leaving 6 bases between the germline ends. The CDR3 runs to 13 residues. Looked up from germline, CDR1 is MNHEY and CDR2 is SVGAGI.